This entry features one T cell receptor beta chain sequence. Its matching antigen is unknown. These data originate in a study of early T cells in non-severe SARS-CoV-2 infection. At the level of the study: Alpha and beta chains were unpaired, from unsorted whole-blood bulk RNA.

General study points: In VDJdb matching, anti-spike CD8 responses were favored while private and CD4 specificities went missing.

Individual cDNA molecules received unique molecular identifiers during library preparation. TCRdb analysed the 5' RACE reads with MiXCR anew, one entry per CDR3 protein. Of around 92,000 distinct CDR3 sequences detected, approximately 10% appear once; the ten largest clones hold 4% to 5.5%. CDR3 length: 13 amino acids. Trimming removed 5 bases from V and 4 bases from J; junction bases left unmatched: 2. The V and J genes are TRBV12-3 or TRBV12-4 and TRBJ1-2, with 9 positions matching TRBD1. Sequenced input: whole blood. The receptor was derived from an adult who was a healthcare worker with PCR-confirmed SARS-CoV-2 infection or an uninfected control (not recorded which). The CDR3 nucleotides read TGTGCCAGCAGTGGACAGGGGATCTATGGCTACACCTTC. It translates to CASSGQGIYGYTF.